The present T cell receptor beta chain was sequenced within a study of CD8 T cells in ankylosing spondylitis. MiXCR, run by TCRdb on the 5' RACE reads, gives a single entry per CDR3 protein. The profile shows 220,000 or so distinct CDR3 sequences, around 17% of them singletons. V lost 0 bases to trimming and J lost 2 bases; unmatched junction nucleotides: 4. Germline CDR1 and CDR2: SGHAT and FQNNGV. CDR3 length: 16 residues. This clonotype was detected only a few times. Its antigen remains unknown. Study results and caveats: Characteristic of ankylosing spondylitis blood, it appeared, was a TCR beta motif comprising several highly homologous variants.

The receptor was derived from a male donor with ankylosing spondylitis. The chain is built from TRBV11-2 and TRBJ2-5; 9 nucleotides agree with TRBD2. The sample taken for sequencing was blood, either unsorted or a sorted T cell fraction (not recorded which). DNA for the CDR3: TGTGCCAGCAGCTTAGATCTAGCGGGGATACAAGAGACCCAGTACTTC. Translation: CASSLDLAGIQETQYF.